The 31 T cell receptor beta chains below were found in one sample sequenced in a study of T cells in Graves' hyperthyroidism and ophthalmopathy. Amplified TCR beta CDR3 regions derived from RNA transcripts. With the HTBI primer set, the TCR CDR3 went through a first round of RT-PCR. Each CDR3 protein is one row after TCRdb ran MiXCR on the multiplex PCR reads. Of roughly 600,000 distinct CDR3 sequences detected, about 15% appear once; the ten largest clones hold about an eighth. The sample was blood. These receptors originate from a woman aged 50 to 60 with Graves' ophthalmopathy.

This clonotype was seen repeatedly, ten times or more. This chain uses TRBV10-3 with TRBJ1-1; the D is unclear. V lost 0 bases to trimming and J lost 0 bases, with 8 bases between them. The germline CDR1 and CDR2 sequences are ENHRY and SYGVKD. This CDR3 has 15 residues. The CDR3 nucleotides are TGTGCCATCAGTGAGTCAGTGGTAGTGAACACTGAAGCTTTCTTT. As protein: CAISESVVVNTEAFF.

The rearrangement links TRBV28 to TRBJ1-5; D call uncertain. Trimming stripped 11 bases from V and 4 bases from J, with 9 bases between. The CDR3 is made up of 11 amino acids. Germline CDR1 is MDHEN and CDR2 is SYDVKM. In DNA, the CDR3 is TGTGCCTCTCCGTGGAATCAGCCCCAGCATTTT. Encoded protein: CASPWNQPQHF.

The chain carries TRBV4-3 and TRBJ2-3; 8 bases align to TRBD2. J was trimmed by 1 base and V by 1 base; bases with no gene match: 10. Germline V gene data show CDR1 as LGHNA and CDR2 as YSLEER. The CDR3 is 18 residues long. CDR3 nucleotides: TGCGCCAGCAGCCAAGCTCTTAAAGCGGGAGCAGGCACAGATACGCAGTATTTT. It is translated as CASSQALKAGAGTDTQYF.

This clonotype was picked up many times. The CDR3 is CASRVGQLGTYEQYF. CDR3 nucleotides: TGTGCCAGCAGGGTAGGACAGTTAGGGACCTACGAGCAGTACTTC. The chain is built from TRBV2 and TRBJ2-7, with D perhaps TRBD1 (6 bases). The CDR3 has 15 residues. V lost 6 bases, J lost 2 bases, and 17 bases lay in between. The germline CDR1 and CDR2 sequences are SNHLY and FYNNEI.

This clonotype was recorded at least ten times. The rearrangement joins TRBV18 to TRBJ2-2; D perhaps matches TRBD1 (6 bases). Per germline, CDR1 KGHSH and CDR2 LQKENI. V was shortened by 0 bases and J by 4 bases, with 12 bases between the two germline ends. The CDR3 sequence is 16 residues long. The CDR3 DNA sequence: TGTGCCAGCTCACCACCGGGGACAAGGGGCACCGGGGAGCTGTTTTTT. This gives the protein CASSPPGTRGTGELFF.

This chain connects TRBV18 to TRBJ2-7, with TRBD1 matching 10 bases. Germline V CDR1 and CDR2: KGHSH, LQKENI. After removal of 2 bases from V and 7 bases from J, the junction contained 11 bases not matched to a gene. The CDR3 is 16 amino acids. The CDR3 DNA reads TGTGCCAGCTCACCAGACATCAGGACAGGGGGTTGGGAGCAGTACTTC. It codes for CASSPDIRTGGWEQYF.

This clonotype was observed many times. CDR3 nucleotide sequence: TGTGCCAGCGGACGATTGGGCCTCTCCTACAATGAGCAGTTCTTC. The encoded protein is CASGRLGLSYNEQFF. The V call is TRBV28, the J call TRBJ2-1; D uncertain. This CDR3 region has 15 residues. V was pared by 8 bases and J by 0 bases, with 14 bases between. Germline lookup yields CDR1 MDHEN and CDR2 SYDVKM.

The V call is TRBV9, the J call TRBJ2-2; the D gene is possibly TRBD2 (6 bases). In germline, CDR1 is SGDLS, CDR2 YYNGEE. The V end lost 0 bases, the J end lost 5 bases, and 17 bases lay between the germline ends. CDR3 length equals 17 residues. The CDR3 region is CASSVELASARTGELFF. The DNA for the CDR3 is TGTGCCAGCAGCGTAGAGCTCGCTAGCGCACGAACCGGGGAGCTGTTTTTT.

In this sample, this clonotype turned up a few times. Given the absence of the conserved phenylalanine or tryptophan at the CDR3 end, a read error is likely. The rearrangement joins TRBV2 to TRBJ1-1; TRBD1 agrees at 7 bases. The V gene's germline CDR1 is SNHLY and CDR2 FYNNEI. V lost 6 bases to trimming and J lost 5 bases; unmatched junction nucleotides: 9. The CDR3 has 14 amino acids. The CDR3 coding sequence is TGTGCCAGCAGGGCAGCCAGGGGGGGGACTGAAGCTTTCCTT. Its protein product is CASRAARGGTEAFL.

This clonotype has ten or more counts. This chain joins TRBV28 and TRBJ1-5; 9 bases map to TRBD1. The J segment lost 0 bases and the V segment lost 6 bases, leaving 9 bases of the junction unmatched. This CDR3 spans 17 amino acids. Per the germline V gene, CDR1 is MDHEN and CDR2 is SYDVKM. DNA of the CDR3: TGTGCCAGCAGACCTAGGACAGGGGACTATAGCAATCAGCCCCAGCATTTT. Its protein is CASRPRTGDYSNQPQHF.

This clonotype was seen at least ten times. The V call is TRBV9, the J call TRBJ2-5, with TRBD1 matching 8 bases. Germline V gene data show CDR1 as SGDLS and CDR2 as YYNGEE. This CDR3 region has 16 residues. V lost 4 bases to trimming and J lost 0 bases; unmatched junction nucleotides: 8. The CDR3 sequence: CASSPRTGNYQETQYF. CDR3 nucleotide sequence: TGTGCCAGCAGCCCACGGACAGGGAACTACCAAGAGACCCAGTACTTC.

The chain recombines TRBV6-1 with TRBJ2-3; D call uncertain. This CDR3 has 14 residues. Looked up from germline, CDR1 is MNHNS and CDR2 is SASEGT. Trimming pared 5 bases from V and 2 bases from J, leaving 11 bases between. CDR3 residues: CASSSHGPTDTQYF. The DNA for the CDR3 is TGTGCCAGCAGTTCTCACGGTCCCACAGATACGCAGTATTTT.

The chain is built from TRBV20-1 and TRBJ2-5; 7 nucleotides align to TRBD2. CDR1 and CDR2 from the germline V gene are DFQATT and SNEGSKA (reference sequence). This CDR3 is 16 amino acids long. V gave up 0 bases and J gave up 7 bases; unmatched junction bases: 14. The CDR3 DNA is TGCAGTGCTAGAGATATTCAGGGAGGGAGGGGTCTGACCCAGTACTTC. As protein: CSARDIQGGRGLTQYF.

The gene calls are TRBV11-2 and TRBJ2-2; TRBD2 agrees at 10 bases. Germline V CDR1 and CDR2: SGHAT, FQNNGV. V shed 3 bases and J 3 bases; nucleotides not matched to a gene: 13. The CDR3 contains 19 residues. Written as DNA, the CDR3 is TGTGCCAGCAGCTTGGGGTGGCCTAGCGGGAGAAGAGACACCGGGGAGCTGTTTTTT. This translates into CASSLGWPSGRRDTGELFF.

The V gene is TRBV7-9, the J gene TRBJ2-1; D might be TRBD2 (6 bases). Germline V gene lookup returns CDR1 SEHNR and CDR2 FQNEAQ (reference sequence). Between the trimmed V and J ends, which lost 0 bases and 0 bases, there was a span of 18 bases. There are 19 residues in the CDR3. The CDR3 loop is CASSLAVGGHLSSYNEQFF. The CDR3 nucleotides read TGTGCCAGCAGCTTAGCAGTCGGAGGGCACCTAAGCTCCTACAATGAGCAGTTCTTC.

This clonotype occurred a few times. The chain uses TRBV5-4 and TRBJ2-3; TRBD1 or TRBD2 may be the D gene (5 bases each). Trimming left V 2 bases short and J 5 bases short, with 15 bases between. The CDR3 is 15 amino acids. CDR1 is SGHNT, CDR2 YYREEE, per germline (reference sequence). CDR3 sequence (DNA): TGTGCCAGCAGCTTTTTCGGGACCCAGGTAGATACGCAGTATTTT. Translating gives CASSFFGTQVDTQYF.

This clonotype was seen at least ten times. The chain combines TRBV6-6 with TRBJ2-5, with TRBD1 identical over 7 bases. Germline V CDR1 and CDR2: MNHNY, SVGAGI (reference sequence). This CDR3 region has 15 residues. V lost 2 bases, J lost 7 bases, and 10 bases stayed unmatched. The CDR3: CASSYPSGTVGTQYF. Written as DNA, the CDR3 is TGTGCCAGCAGTTACCCGTCCGGGACAGTGGGGACCCAGTACTTC.

In its sample, this clonotype was seen many times. The J gene is TRBJ2-1, the V gene TRBV12-3 or TRBV12-4; TRBD2 agrees at 11 bases. This CDR3 is built from 18 residues. The V gene end was trimmed by 5 bases and the J gene end by 0 bases; junction bases not matched to a gene: 9. CDR3: CASSRLAGPDSSYNEQFF. For the CDR3, the DNA is TGTGCCAGCAGTAGACTAGCGGGACCCGACAGCTCCTACAATGAGCAGTTCTTC.

This clonotype has only a few counts. J is TRBJ2-5 and V is TRBV2, with 11 nucleotides matching TRBD2. CDR3 length: 14 residues. V was clipped by 8 bases and J by 4 bases; unmatched bases: 6. Per germline, CDR1 SNHLY and CDR2 FYNNEI. The DNA of the CDR3 is TGTGCCAGCGTACTAGCGGGAGACGGAGAGACCCAGTACTTC. Translating gives CASVLAGDGETQYF.

The chain links TRBV2 to TRBJ1-1, with D unclear. From germline, CDR1 is SNHLY and CDR2 FYNNEI. Between the trimmed V and J ends, which lost 3 bases and 4 bases, there was a span of 9 bases. The CDR3 spans 13 residues. The CDR3 loop reads CASSDTRSTEAFF. CDR3 nucleotides: TGTGCCAGCAGTGATACTCGGAGCACTGAAGCTTTCTTT.

Notes on this clonotype: This could be a read error, since a much larger clone is one nucleotide away. The rearrangement links TRBV20-1 to TRBJ2-1; D possibly corresponds to TRBD2 (6 bases). With 0 bases removed from V and 2 bases from J, the gap between germline ends came to 20 bases. The CDR3 totals 18 residues. Germline CDR1 is DFQATT and CDR2 is SNEGSKA (reference sequence). The CDR3 here is CSARDRGRDFPPYNEQFF. The CDR3 nucleotides read TGCAGTGCTAGAGATAGAGGTCGGGACTTTCCCCCCTACAATGAGCAGTTCTTC.

This clonotype was counted at least ten times. V usage is TRBV27 and J usage is TRBJ2-7; D may be TRBD2 (6 bases). The germline V gene has CDR1 MNHEY and CDR2 SMNVEV (reference sequence). The CDR3 covers 16 residues. V lost 6 bases, J lost 1 base, and 19 bases lay in between. The CDR3 loop is CASSTRFGSESYEQYF. The CDR3, as DNA: TGTGCCAGCAGCACACGCTTCGGGAGCGAATCCTACGAGCAGTACTTC.

This clonotype showed up many times. The genes are TRBV11-1 and TRBJ2-7; D not resolved. CDR3 length: 14 amino acids. Germline V gives CDR1 SGHAT, CDR2 FQDESV (reference sequence). Trimming left V 3 bases short and J 5 bases short, with 14 bases between. The CDR3 DNA reads as TGTGCCAGCAGCTTGGCTGGAAACGCGAACGAGCAGTACTTC. Translated, it gives CASSLAGNANEQYF.

Only a few counts were recorded for this clonotype. J is TRBJ2-7 and V is TRBV4-2; D may be TRBD2 (6 bases). V lost 4 bases, J lost 3 bases, and 22 bases lay in between. CDR1 and CDR2 (germline): LGHNA, YNFKEQ. CDR3 length: 17 amino acids. CDR3 sequence reads: CASSRQIYGSEGYEQYF. DNA for the CDR3: TGTGCCAGCAGCCGCCAGATCTACGGGAGCGAGGGCTACGAGCAGTACTTC.

This clonotype has ten or more counts. CDR3 in DNA: TGCAGTGCTAGAGTGACAACAGGGCCCGAGCAGTACTTC. Its protein product is CSARVTTGPEQYF. J is TRBJ2-7 and V is TRBV20-1; tentative D call: TRBD1 (6 bases). V gave up 1 base and J gave up 6 bases, with 13 bases separating them. Germline assignment: CDR1 DFQATT and CDR2 SNEGSKA (reference sequence). The CDR3 is 13 residues long.

This clonotype occurred many times. The CDR3 is CASSLRGGSSEITSPYNEQFF. CDR3 DNA sequence: TGTGCCAGCAGTTTACGTGGAGGTTCTAGCGAAATCACTTCTCCCTACAATGAGCAGTTCTTC. The chain employs TRBV28 and TRBJ2-1; D might be TRBD2 (6 bases). V was pared by 2 bases and J by 2 bases, with 28 bases between. CDR1 MDHEN and CDR2 SYDVKM come from the germline V gene. CDR3 size: 21 residues.

This rearrangement joins TRBV14 to TRBJ2-1; D is perhaps TRBD2 (6 bases). The CDR3 has 18 amino acids. Germline CDR1 SGHDN, CDR2 FVKESK. The V and J ends lost 4 bases and 3 bases respectively, with 22 bases between them. Here the CDR3 DNA reads TGTGCCAGCAGCCTATGGGACTCCGGGTTAAATGTCTACAATGAGCAGTTCTTC. Translating gives CASSLWDSGLNVYNEQFF.

The genes are TRBV25-1 and TRBJ1-5; D unclear. V lost 2 bases and J 3 bases, leaving 11 bases between the germline ends. Germline V gene lookup returns CDR1 MGHDK and CDR2 SYGVNS. The CDR3 spans 15 residues. In DNA form, the CDR3 reads TGTGCCAGCAGTGAAACGGTCGGTTACAATCAGCCCCAGCATTTT. Its protein is CASSETVGYNQPQHF.

This clonotype occurred many times. This chain joins TRBV28 and TRBJ2-1, with 9 bases matching TRBD2. The V segment lost 11 bases and the J segment 7 bases; nucleotides outside the gene matches: 12. This CDR3 has 14 residues. Looked up from germline, CDR1 is MDHEN and CDR2 is SYDVKM. CDR3 protein: CASGVAGEGNEQFF. The CDR3 DNA sequence: TGTGCCTCGGGGGTAGCGGGAGAGGGGAATGAGCAGTTCTTC. Full variable domain (outside the CDR3, taken from reference TRBV28 and TRBJ2-1): DVKVTQSSRYLVKRTGEKVFLECVQDMDHENMFWYRQDPGLGLRLIYFSYDVKMKEKGDIPEGYSVSREKKERFSLILESASTNQTSMYLCASGVAGEGNEQFFGPGTRLTVL.

In its sample, this clonotype was seen a few times. The V and J genes are TRBV3-1 and TRBJ2-1, with 9 bases aligning to TRBD1. The CDR3 loop spans 15 amino acids. Looked up from germline, CDR1 is LGHDT and CDR2 is YNNKEL (reference sequence). After removal of 2 bases from V and 4 bases from J, the junction contained 3 bases not matched to a gene. CDR3 bases: TGTGCCAGCAGCCAACCGGGACAGGGTTACAATGAGCAGTTCTTC. Translated: CASSQPGQGYNEQFF.

This clonotype was found many times. The V and J genes are TRBV28 and TRBJ2-5; D could derive from TRBD1 or TRBD2 (6 bases each). This CDR3 comprises 17 residues. Trimming removed 3 bases from V and 4 bases from J, with 21 bases in between. Per the germline V gene, CDR1 is MDHEN and CDR2 is SYDVKM. CDR3 sequence reads: CASSLIFTGARGETQYF. The CDR3 nucleotides read TGTGCCAGCAGTTTGATTTTTACGGGGGCGCGTGGAGAGACCCAGTACTTC.